The rows below give T cell receptor beta chains drawn from one sample of a study of blood T cell repertoires in COVID-19. TCRdb's table, derived via immunoSEQ multiplex PCR, lists solely in-frame clones and lacks some. This table holds a few hundred thousand clones, 70% to 90% found once. Specimen: PBMCs or T cells enriched from blood (not recorded which). The receptors were sampled from a woman aged 40 to 50 who had recovered from COVID-19. The CDR3 runs from the conserved cysteine through the conserved F or W. Each record gives: V gene, D gene, clone size, J gene, CDR3 DNA, CDR3 protein. D genes are given only for firm matches. Clone size appears in some rows only: once, few, many, or a class for an expanded clone.

>TRBV6-2/TRBV6-3|-|-|TRBJ2-2
TGTGCCAGCAGTTACCGAGGGACCGGGGAGCTGTTTTTT
CASSYRGTGELFF
>TRBV11-2|-|-|TRBJ2-1
TGTGCCAGCAGCTTAGTGGCCCTTGGACTCCAGGATGAGCAGTTCTTC
CASSLVALGLQDEQFF
>TRBV27|TRBD1|once|TRBJ2-5
TGTGCCAGCGCCCCGGGACAGGGGGGGATCGGGCAAGAGACCCAGTACTTC
CASAPGQGGIGQETQYF
>TRBV28|-|-|TRBJ2-1
TGTGCCAGCAGTTTAGGGAGCGAGGTATCCTACAATGAGCAGTTCTTC
CASSLGSEVSYNEQFF
>TRBV25-1|TRBD1|-|TRBJ2-7
TGTGCCAGCAGTGAACGGGACAGGTCCTACGAGCAGTACTTC
CASSERDRSYEQYF
>TRBV7-2|-|-|TRBJ2-3
TGTGCCAGCAGCTTAGACGGCGGATACACAGATACGCAGTATTTT
CASSLDGGYTDTQYF
>TRBV28|-|-|TRBJ1-5
TGTGCCAGCAGTTTCTTACAGGGTAGCAATCAGCCCCAGCATTTT
CASSFLQGSNQPQHF
>TRBV7-6|TRBD2|-|TRBJ2-3
TGTGCCAGCAGCTTAGCAGCTAGCGGGGGGGCAGATACGCAGTATTTT
CASSLAASGGADTQYF
>TRBV7-9|TRBD2|-|TRBJ2-1
TGTGCCAGCAGCCATATAGCGGGTCCTAATGAGCAGTTCTTC
CASSHIAGPNEQFF
>TRBV28|TRBD1|-|TRBJ1-2
TGTGCCAGCAGCCGACTGACAGGGGCTAACTATGGCTACACCTTC
CASSRLTGANYGYTF
>TRBV7-2|-|-|TRBJ1-6
TGTGCCAGCAGCCCCTGGACAGCCTATAATTCACCCCTCCACTTT
CASSPWTAYNSPLHF
>TRBV6-5|TRBD1|-|TRBJ2-5
TGTGCCAGCAAAAGGGACAGGAGCCAAGAGACCCAGTACTTC
CASKRDRSQETQYF
>TRBV6-1|-|-|TRBJ2-7
TGTGCCACCCCACGGGCGGGAACCCACGAGCAGTACTTC
CATPRAGTHEQYF
>TRBV27|TRBD1|once|TRBJ2-7
TGTGCCAGCAGTTACTTTGACAGGGATCACGGTGGGGAGCAGTACTTC
CASSYFDRDHGGEQYF
>TRBV5-6|-|few|TRBJ1-2
TGTGCCAGCAGCTTGGAGGGGTATGGCTACACCTTC
CASSLEGYGYTF
>TRBV6-5|-|-|TRBJ1-2
TGTGCCAGCAGCCAGGAACAGGGTCGCTATGGCTACACCTTC
CASSQEQGRYGYTF
>TRBV28|TRBD2|-|TRBJ2-5
TGTGCCAGCAGTTTTAGGTCGCGGGAGGAGACCCAGTACTTC
CASSFRSREETQYF
>TRBV6-2/TRBV6-3|TRBD2|-|TRBJ2-1
TGTGCCAGCAGTTACCCTTCCTCTAGCGGGAGTATGAGGACCTACAATGAGCAGTTCTTC
CASSYPSSSGSMRTYNEQFF
>TRBV7-9|TRBD2|-|TRBJ2-7
TGTGCCAGCAACCTAGCGGGAGGCTACTACGAGCAGTACTTC
CASNLAGGYYEQYF
>TRBV7-3|-|-|TRBJ2-5
TGTGCCAGCAGCCCCTCTCCGGGGGGCTTTGAGACCCAGTACTTC
CASSPSPGGFETQYF
>TRBV28|-|-|TRBJ2-5
TGTGCCAGCAGAGGAGGGCGAGAGACCCAGTACTTC
CASRGGRETQYF
>TRBV4-1|TRBD1|-|TRBJ2-7
TGCGCCAGCAGCCAAGATTGGGACAGGGACAAAGAGCAGTACTTC
CASSQDWDRDKEQYF
>TRBV13|-|-|TRBJ2-1
TGTGCCAGCAGCAGTCTCGGGACTGGGCGATACAATGAGCAGTTCTTC
CASSSLGTGRYNEQFF
>TRBV5-1|-|-|TRBJ2-3
TGCGCCAGCAGCTTGGGGACGGACTCATCAGATACGCAGTATTTT
CASSLGTDSSDTQYF
>TRBV10-1|-|-|TRBJ1-2
TGCGCCAACACGGGTCTGGGGGGCTATGGCTACACCTTC
CANTGLGGYGYTF
>TRBV29-1|TRBD2|once|TRBJ2-7
TGCAGCGTTGAAAAGGGACTAGAGCCCGAGCAGTACTTC
CSVEKGLEPEQYF
>TRBV5-1|TRBD1|once|TRBJ2-2
TGCGCCAGCAGCTTGGAGCAGGGGGTCGGGGAGCTGTTTTTT
CASSLEQGVGELFF
>TRBV24-1|-|-|TRBJ2-3
TGTGCCACCAGTGAGTCAGTTCCAGATACGCAGTATTTT
CATSESVPDTQYF
>TRBV14|TRBD2|-|TRBJ2-7
TGTGCCAGCAGCCCCAGGGCTAGCGGGGCCGAGCAGTACTTC
CASSPRASGAEQYF
>TRBV19|-|-|TRBJ2-1
TGTGCCAGTACTTCCACGGGTCCCTACAATGAGCAGTTCTTC
CASTSTGPYNEQFF
>TRBV20-1|-|-|TRBJ2-3
TGCAGTGCCCATTTTACAGATACGCAGTATTTT
CSAHFTDTQYF
>TRBV7-6|TRBD2|-|TRBJ2-3
TGTGCCAGCAGCAGAAGCCGACTAGCGGGGGGGCGGGGCACAGATACGCAGTATTTT
CASSRSRLAGGRGTDTQYF
>TRBV9|TRBD1|-|TRBJ1-2
TGTGCCAGCAGCATCCTCCGGGACAGGGTGAATACTAACTATGGCTACACCTTC
CASSILRDRVNTNYGYTF
>TRBV7-2|TRBD2|few|TRBJ2-5
TGTGCCAGCAGCAGGACTAGCGGGACACAAGAGACCCAGTACTTC
CASSRTSGTQETQYF
>TRBV5-8|-|-|TRBJ2-1
TGTGCCAGCAGCTTGCGATCGACAGGACCGTTCTTC
CASSLRSTGPFF
>TRBV27|-|-|TRBJ1-2
TGTGCCAGCAAAGATCTGGGGGGTTACTATGGCTACACCTTC
CASKDLGGYYGYTF
>TRBV7-3|TRBD2|-|TRBJ2-3
TGTGCCAGCAGCGCCACCGGGACTAGCGGGGGACCTGGCACAGATACGCAGTATTTT
CASSATGTSGGPGTDTQYF
>TRBV18|-|-|TRBJ2-7
TGTGCCAGCTCACCAGTTAGCGGCCCCTACGAGCAGTACTTC
CASSPVSGPYEQYF
>TRBV18|TRBD2|-|TRBJ2-1
TGTGCCAGCTCGGACGCGGGAGGGCCATTGGTGCAGTTCTTC
CASSDAGGPLVQFF